This entry lists 25 T cell receptor beta chains sequenced from one sample in a study of vaccination effects on CD4 cells after COVID-19. Method: immunoSEQ multiplex PCR; TCRdb's copy keeps in-frame clones and lacks some. Here the sample spans tens of thousands of clones, more than 65% being singletons. Antigen specificity for these receptors is unknown. Peptide-pool stimulation followed by sequencing identified expanded antigen-specific CD4+ clonotypes in the ViraFEST assay. Having been cultured for 10 days, the cells underwent CD4+ T cell isolation. All vaccine recipients tested negative for nucleocapsid antibodies and had never contracted SARS-CoV-2 infection. The starting material was CD4+ T cells from PBMCs cultured with HCoV-NL63 spike peptides, obtained before COVID-19 vaccination. The receptors here all came from a human donor who received a COVID-19 vaccine.

The chain couples TRBV7-8 to TRBJ1-2; D perhaps matches TRBD1 (6 bases). CDR3 length: 16 amino acids. In germline, CDR1 is SGHVS, CDR2 FQNEAQ. V was clipped by 2 bases and J by 0 bases, with 13 bases between them. The chain's CDR3 is CASSLPPRGANYGYTF. CDR3 sequence (DNA): TGTGCCAGCAGCTTACCCCCCAGGGGCGCTAACTATGGCTACACCTTC.

This clone was detected once. The rearrangement joins TRBV6-5 to TRBJ2-7; possibly TRBD2 for D (5 bases). V lost 8 bases, J lost 5 bases, and 13 bases lay in between. The CDR3 is made up of 12 amino acids. Germline-derived CDR1 and CDR2 are MNHEY and SVGAGI. The CDR3, as DNA: TGTGCCAGCGGGAGAATTAACGACGAGCAGTACTTC. It translates to CASGRINDEQYF.

The chain uses TRBV5-5 and TRBJ1-2; D gene uncertain. Germline CDR1 and CDR2: SGHKS and YYEKEE (reference sequence). This CDR3 region has 15 residues. V lost 6 bases and J 6 bases, leaving 21 bases between the germline ends. CDR3: CASTFSGLGSDGYTF. Here the CDR3 DNA reads TGTGCCAGCACCTTCTCCGGGTTGGGGAGTGATGGCTACACCTTC.

V gene TRBV20-1 combines with J gene TRBJ2-5; TRBD2 matches 10 bases. The V segment lost 3 bases and the J segment 2 bases; nucleotides outside the gene matches: 6. Germline assignment: CDR1 DFQATT and CDR2 SNEGSKA (reference sequence). CDR3 length: 15 amino acids. CDR3 in DNA: TGCAGTGCTAGTATACTAGCGGGGCGTCAAGAGACCCAGTACTTC. Its translation: CSASILAGRQETQYF.

The chain combines TRBV24-1 with TRBJ2-5; D may match TRBD1 or TRBD2 (5 bases each). The CDR3 is 13 amino acids. The germline CDR1 and CDR2 sequences are KGHDR and SFDVKD. The ends were cut back, 5 bases at V and 4 bases at J, with 10 bases in the middle. Here the CDR3 reads CATSGRDGETQYF. CDR3 in DNA: TGTGCCACCAGTGGCCGGGACGGAGAGACCCAGTACTTC.

This chain joins TRBV11-2 and TRBJ2-7; TRBD2 might be the D (6 bases). From germline, CDR1 is SGHAT and CDR2 FQNNGV. This CDR3 region has 14 residues. Trimming cost V 1 base and J 5 bases, with 12 bases left between them. The CDR3 sequence: CASSLAEGGHEQYF. CDR3 DNA sequence: TGTGCCAGCAGCTTAGCGGAGGGCGGCCACGAGCAGTACTTC. Full variable domain (rest looked up from reference TRBV11-2 and TRBJ2-7): EAGVAQSPRYKIIEKRQSVAFWCNPISGHATLYWYQQILGQGPKLLIQFQNNGVVDDSQLPKDRFSAERLKGVDSTLKIQPAKLEDSAVYLCASSLAEGGHEQYFGPGTRLTVT.

The chain joins TRBV11-2 to TRBJ2-5, with D hard to call. The CDR3 is made up of 12 amino acids. The V end lost 5 bases, the J end lost 2 bases, and 6 bases lay between the germline ends. The germline CDR1 and CDR2 sequences are SGHAT and FQNNGV. Here the CDR3 DNA reads TGTGCCAGCAGCACAACACAAGAGACCCAGTACTTC. Translated: CASSTTQETQYF.

This clone occurred a few times. The chain recombines TRBV2 with TRBJ1-4; possible D gene TRBD1, 6 bases. Germline V gene sequence: CDR1 SNHLY, CDR2 FYNNEI. Deletions cut 11 bases from V and 8 bases from J, with 12 bases between. The CDR3 consists of 11 residues. The CDR3 is CAGGRGEKLFF. CDR3 sequence (DNA): TGTGCCGGGGGGCGGGGCGAAAAACTGTTTTTT.

V is TRBV19 and J is TRBJ2-2, with 8 bases lining up with TRBD2. The CDR3 sequence is 15 residues long. The V gene's germline CDR1 is LNHDA and CDR2 SQIVND (reference sequence). The junction had 7 bases not matched to a gene; V was cut back by 5 bases and J by 5 bases. The CDR3 is CASSFTSGITGELFF. DNA of the CDR3: TGTGCCAGTAGTTTTACTAGCGGAATTACCGGGGAGCTGTTTTTT.

The chain joins TRBV6-2 or TRBV6-3 to TRBJ1-2; D unclear. Trimming cost V 0 bases and J 4 bases, with 15 bases left between them. The CDR3 consists of 16 residues. The germline V gene encodes CDR1 MNHEY and CDR2 SVGEGT. The CDR3 nucleotides are TGTGCCAGCAGTTACTCGATCTTGCCCAGACTCTATGGCTACACCTTC. This gives the protein CASSYSILPRLYGYTF.

This clone has just a few counts. The V and J genes are TRBV5-1 and TRBJ1-2, with 7 bases lining up with TRBD1. Germline lookup yields CDR1 SGHRS and CDR2 YFSETQ. This CDR3 contains 15 residues. V trimming: 5 bases; J trimming: 0 bases; junction bases outside the gene matches: 7. Written as DNA, the CDR3 is TGCGCCAGCAGATCCCGGGACAGAGCTAACTATGGCTACACCTTC. Residues: CASRSRDRANYGYTF.

V and J are TRBV7-3 and TRBJ1-1; the D gene is possibly TRBD1 (5 bases). The V end was cut by 4 bases, the J end by 2 bases, with 17 bases between. There are 16 residues in the CDR3. CDR1 is SGHTA and CDR2 is FQGTGA in the germline V gene. Here the CDR3 DNA reads TGTGCCAGCAGCTCCGGGGGGAAGAGGGTTAACACTGAAGCTTTCTTT. Translation gives CASSSGGKRVNTEAFF.

V and J are TRBV5-1 and TRBJ1-6; D not resolved. From germline, CDR1 is SGHRS and CDR2 YFSETQ. The CDR3 is 15 residues long. Deletions cut 1 base from V and 5 bases from J, with 10 bases between. CDR3 in DNA: TGCGCCAGCAGCTTGACAGATAAAGATAATTCACCCCTCCACTTT. Translating gives CASSLTDKDNSPLHF.

This chain connects TRBV7-8 to TRBJ2-7; 8 nucleotides match TRBD2. The CDR3 totals 14 residues. The germline CDR1 and CDR2 sequences are SGHVS and FQNEAQ. V shed 3 bases, J shed 2 bases, and the junction held 3 bases outside the gene matches. The CDR3 here is CASSLAGGPYEQYF. DNA for the CDR3: TGTGCCAGCAGCTTGGCGGGGGGTCCCTACGAGCAGTACTTC.

The chain links TRBV19 to TRBJ2-5, with D tentatively TRBD1 or TRBD2 (5 bases each). CDR3 length: 14 residues. The germline V gene encodes CDR1 LNHDA and CDR2 SQIVND (reference sequence). V was pared by 3 bases and J by 3 bases, with 11 bases between. Written as DNA, the CDR3 is TGTGCCAGTAGTATGGGGGTTACGAAAGAGACCCAGTACTTC. Residues: CASSMGVTKETQYF.

The rearrangement links TRBV27 to TRBJ2-1; TRBD1 aligns across 9 bases. The CDR3 runs 15 residues. The germline V gene has CDR1 MNHEY and CDR2 SMNVEV (reference sequence). Trimming took 1 base from V and 8 from J; bases not matched to a gene: 6. The CDR3 bases are TGTGCCAGCAGTTTATGGGGACAGGGATCGTATGAGCAGTTCTTC. Translated, it gives CASSLWGQGSYEQFF.

In this sample, this clone turned up a few times. The rearrangement links TRBV18 to TRBJ1-2; D call uncertain. Germline loops: CDR1 KGHSH, CDR2 LQKENI. The CDR3 spans 13 residues. The ends were cut back, 3 bases at V and 4 bases at J, with 9 bases in the middle. In DNA form, the CDR3 reads TGTGCCAGCTCACCGACGGGGATCTATGGCTACACCTTC. This codes for CASSPTGIYGYTF.

This clone has just a few counts. The rearrangement joins TRBV4-1 to TRBJ1-2; 8 bases are a match to TRBD1. Germline values: CDR1 MGHRA, CDR2 YSYEKL. CDR3 size: 15 residues. The junction had 5 bases not matched to a gene; V was cut back by 3 bases and J by 2 bases. DNA for the CDR3: TGCGCCAGCAGCCAGGACAGGGACAGAAACTATGGCTACACCTTC. This translates into CASSQDRDRNYGYTF.

This rearrangement joins TRBV5-1 to TRBJ1-4, with no clear D. There are 13 residues in the CDR3. Germline V CDR1 and CDR2: SGHRS, YFSETQ. Trimming shortened V by 3 bases and J by 4 bases, and 7 bases separated the two germline ends. The chain's CDR3 is CASSSPINEKLFF. CDR3 in DNA: TGCGCCAGCAGCTCCCCGATTAATGAAAAACTGTTTTTT.

The gene calls are TRBV27 and TRBJ2-7, with no clear D. The V gene's germline CDR1 is MNHEY and CDR2 SMNVEV (reference sequence). This CDR3 comprises 14 residues. V shed 7 bases and J shed 1 base, with 14 bases lying between them. The DNA for the CDR3 is TGTGCCAGCATGGTAGGTGTGACTTCCTACGAGCAGTACTTC. As protein: CASMVGVTSYEQYF.

This sequence joins TRBV28 and TRBJ1-2; 7 bases line up with TRBD1. CDR3 length: 15 amino acids. Germline CDR1 and CDR2: MDHEN and SYDVKM. V shed 0 bases and J 0 bases; nucleotides not matched to a gene: 1. CDR3 sequence reads: CASSLWGQPNYGYTF. DNA for the CDR3: TGTGCCAGCAGTTTATGGGGACAGCCTAACTATGGCTACACCTTC.

In its sample, this clone was seen a few times. CDR3 sequence (DNA): TGCAGTGCGAATAGTGGAGGTGGCTACACCTTC. Translating it yields CSANSGGGYTF. J is TRBJ1-2 and V is TRBV20-1; no clear D. Germline CDR1 is DFQATT and CDR2 is SNEGSKA (reference sequence). CDR3 length: 11 residues. Trimming left V 6 bases short and J 7 bases short, with 12 bases between.

V and J are TRBV3-1 (or the pseudogene TRBV3-2) and TRBJ2-3, with D tentatively TRBD1 (6 bases). Germline CDR1 reads LGHDT; CDR2 reads YNNKEL (reference sequence). Trimming took off 4 bases at V and 5 bases at J, with 13 bases between the two ends. This CDR3 is 14 amino acids long. This CDR3 is CASSPYRDKDTQYF. Written as DNA, the CDR3 is TGTGCCAGCAGCCCTTACCGGGACAAAGATACGCAGTATTTT.

This sequence joins TRBV27 and TRBJ1-2; D is ambiguous. Germline-derived CDR1 and CDR2 are MNHEY and SMNVEV (reference sequence). V lost 4 bases to trimming and J lost 1 base, with 16 bases between them. This CDR3 spans 16 amino acids. DNA of the CDR3: TGTGCCAGCAGTTCTCGGGCAGGCCAAATTAACTATGGCTACACCTTC. Its translation: CASSSRAGQINYGYTF.

CDR3 bases: TGTGCCAGCAGTGAACTGACAGGGGAAGGAAACACCATATATTTT. Amino acid sequence: CASSELTGEGNTIYF. The chain carries TRBV6-1 and TRBJ1-3; 8 bases match TRBD1. With V trimmed by 2 bases and J by 4 bases, 4 bases remained unmatched. Per germline, CDR1 MNHNS and CDR2 SASEGT. There are 15 residues in the CDR3.